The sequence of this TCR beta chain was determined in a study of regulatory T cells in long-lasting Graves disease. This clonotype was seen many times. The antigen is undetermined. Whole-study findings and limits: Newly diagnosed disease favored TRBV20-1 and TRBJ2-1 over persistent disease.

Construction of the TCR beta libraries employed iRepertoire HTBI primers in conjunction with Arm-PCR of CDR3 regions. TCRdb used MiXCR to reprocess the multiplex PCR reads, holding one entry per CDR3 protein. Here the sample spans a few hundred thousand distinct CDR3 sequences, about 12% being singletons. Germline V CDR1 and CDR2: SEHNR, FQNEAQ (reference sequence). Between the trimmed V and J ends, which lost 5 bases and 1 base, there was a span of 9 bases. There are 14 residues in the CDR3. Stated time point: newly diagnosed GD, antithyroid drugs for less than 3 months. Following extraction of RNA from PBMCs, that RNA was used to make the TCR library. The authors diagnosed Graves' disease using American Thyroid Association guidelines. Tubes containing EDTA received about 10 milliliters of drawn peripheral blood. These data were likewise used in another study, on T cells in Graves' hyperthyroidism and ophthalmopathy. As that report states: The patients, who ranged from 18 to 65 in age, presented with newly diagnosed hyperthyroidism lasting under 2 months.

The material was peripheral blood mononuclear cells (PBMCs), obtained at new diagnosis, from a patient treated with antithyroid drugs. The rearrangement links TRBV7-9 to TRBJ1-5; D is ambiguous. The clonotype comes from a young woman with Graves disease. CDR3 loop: CASSPLGSNQPQHF. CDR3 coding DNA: TGTGCCAGCAGCCCCTTAGGGAGCAATCAGCCCCAGCATTTT.